This T cell receptor beta chain was obtained from a study of blood T cell repertoires in COVID-19. Across the study: Nucleic acid was either cDNA or gDNA, and it came from T cells, B-cell-depleted T cells, or PBMCs.

The V gene lost 4 bases and the J gene lost 3 bases, with 9 bases spanning the gap. The germline V gene has CDR1 SEHNR and CDR2 FQNEAQ (reference sequence). This CDR3 has 14 amino acids. A few counts support this clone. The repertoire was sequenced with immunoSEQ multiplex PCR; TCRdb's copy has only in-frame clones and lacks some. This repertoire shows 110,000 to 150,000 clones, 80% to 90% found once; its top ten account for roughly 11%. The TCR was taken from a woman older than 75 with acute or convalescent COVID-19. The material sequenced was peripheral blood. The chain carries TRBV7-9 and TRBJ2-2; tentative D call: TRBD1 (5 bases). DNA for the CDR3: TGTGCCAGCAGCTCACGCAGGGACACCGGGGAGCTGTTTTTT. Translation: CASSSRRDTGELFF.